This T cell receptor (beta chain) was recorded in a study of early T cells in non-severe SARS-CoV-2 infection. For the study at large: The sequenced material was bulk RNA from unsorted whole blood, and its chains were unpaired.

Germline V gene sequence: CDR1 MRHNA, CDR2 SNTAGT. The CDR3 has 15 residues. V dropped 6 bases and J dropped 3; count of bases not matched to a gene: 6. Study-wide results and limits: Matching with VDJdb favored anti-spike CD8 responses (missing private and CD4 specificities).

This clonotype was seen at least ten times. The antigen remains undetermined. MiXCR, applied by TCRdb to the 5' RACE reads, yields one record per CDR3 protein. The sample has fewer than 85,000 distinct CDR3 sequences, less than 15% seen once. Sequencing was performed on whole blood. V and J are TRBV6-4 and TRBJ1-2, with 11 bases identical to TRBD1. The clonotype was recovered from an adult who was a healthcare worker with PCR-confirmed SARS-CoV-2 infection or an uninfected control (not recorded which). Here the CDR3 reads CASSYRTGGDYGYTF. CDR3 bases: TGTGCCAGCAGCTATAGGACAGGGGGCGACTATGGCTACACCTTC.